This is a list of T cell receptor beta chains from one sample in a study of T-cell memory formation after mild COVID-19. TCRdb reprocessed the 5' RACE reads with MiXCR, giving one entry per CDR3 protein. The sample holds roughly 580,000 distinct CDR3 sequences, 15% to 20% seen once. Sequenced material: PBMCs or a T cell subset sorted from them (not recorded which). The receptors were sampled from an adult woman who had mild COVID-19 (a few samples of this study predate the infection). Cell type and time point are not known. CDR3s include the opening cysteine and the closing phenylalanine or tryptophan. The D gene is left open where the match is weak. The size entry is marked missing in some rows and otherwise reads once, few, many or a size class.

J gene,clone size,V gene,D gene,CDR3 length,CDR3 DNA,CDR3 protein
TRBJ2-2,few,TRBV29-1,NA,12,TGCAGCGGGAGGGGGGACACCGGGGAGCTGTTTTTT,CSGRGDTGELFF
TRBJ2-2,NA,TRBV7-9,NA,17,TGTGCCAGCAGCTTAGTCGGGGCAGAAGAATACACCGGGGAGCTGTTTTTT,CASSLVGAEEYTGELFF
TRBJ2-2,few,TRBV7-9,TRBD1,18,TGTGCCAGCAGCTTACTCCCGGGACAGGGGGCCAACACCGGGGAGCTGTTTTTT,CASSLLPGQGANTGELFF
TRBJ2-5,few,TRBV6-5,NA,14,TGTGCCAGCAGTTACAGGTGGCGAAAGAGGACCCAGTACTTC,CASSYRWRKRTQYF
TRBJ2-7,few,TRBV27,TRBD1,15,TGTGCCAGCAGTTTAAAGGGAGCAGGGGGCTACGAGCAGTACTTC,CASSLKGAGGYEQYF
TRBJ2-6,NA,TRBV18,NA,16,TGTGCCAGCTCACCCAACAGAGGCTCTGGGGCCAACGTCCTGACTTTC,CASSPNRGSGANVLTF
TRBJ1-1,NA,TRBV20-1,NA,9,TGCAGTGTCCCCCGTGAAGCTTTCTTT,CSVPREAFF
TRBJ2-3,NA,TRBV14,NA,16,TGTGCCAGCAGCCAAGGTCTTGGGACCCCTTCGGATACGCAGTATTTT,CASSQGLGTPSDTQYF
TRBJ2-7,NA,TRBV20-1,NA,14,TGCAGTGCCCCGAAATGGACGGATTCCTACGAGCAGTACTTC,CSAPKWTDSYEQYF
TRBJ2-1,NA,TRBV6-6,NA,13,TGTGCCAGCAGTCCTTACAGGGGGGGTGAGCAGTTCTTC,CASSPYRGGEQFF
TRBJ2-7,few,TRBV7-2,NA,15,TGTGCCAGCAGCCCCTCCGGGACAACAAACTACGAGCAGTACTTC,CASSPSGTTNYEQYF
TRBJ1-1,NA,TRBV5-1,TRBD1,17,TGCGCCAGCAGCGACGGGACAGGGGGTACCAAGAACACTGAAGCTTTCTTT,CASSDGTGGTKNTEAFF
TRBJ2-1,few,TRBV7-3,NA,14,TGTGCCAGCAGCTTATTGGCTAGCATCAATGAGCAGTTCTTC,CASSLLASINEQFF
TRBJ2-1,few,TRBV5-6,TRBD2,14,TGTGCCAGCAGCTTAGCCAGCGGGAGAGATGAGCAGTTCTTC,CASSLASGRDEQFF
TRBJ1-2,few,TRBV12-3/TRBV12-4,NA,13,TGTGCCAGCAGTTCCGGGATTAACTATGGCTACACCTTC,CASSSGINYGYTF
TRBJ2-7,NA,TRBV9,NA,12,TGTGCCAGCAGCGTAGGAGGGGCCGAGCAGTACTTC,CASSVGGAEQYF
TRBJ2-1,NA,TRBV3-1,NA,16,TGTGCCAGCACCCTAACAGGGAGGGCCTTTCCCAATGAGCAGTTCTTC,CASTLTGRAFPNEQFF
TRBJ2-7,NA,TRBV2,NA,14,TGTGCCAGCAGTGAATCGTGGAGCTCCTACGAGCAGTACTTC,CASSESWSSYEQYF
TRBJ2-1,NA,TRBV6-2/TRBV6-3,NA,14,TGTGCCAGCAAAGTGACGAGCTCCTACAATGAGCAGTTCTTC,CASKVTSSYNEQFF
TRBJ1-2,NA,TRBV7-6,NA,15,TGTGCCAGCAGCAGGGGGACTTCAAGTGGCTATGGCTACACCTTC,CASSRGTSSGYGYTF
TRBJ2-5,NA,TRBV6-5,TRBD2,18,TGTGCCAGCAGTTACGGGCGGGGGGTACACTTATCCCAAGAGACCCAGTACTTC,CASSYGRGVHLSQETQYF
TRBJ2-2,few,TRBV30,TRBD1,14,TGTGCCTGGAGGGCCAGGGGGTCGACCGGGGAGCTGTTTTTT,CAWRARGSTGELFF
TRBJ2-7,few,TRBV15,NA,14,TGTGCCACCAGCAGAGAGACAGAAATTTACGAGCAGTACTTC,CATSRETEIYEQYF
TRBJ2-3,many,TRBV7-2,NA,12,TGTGCCAGCAGCCAATACAGGGATACGCAGTATTTT,CASSQYRDTQYF
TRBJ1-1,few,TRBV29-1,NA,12,TGCAGCGTCCGCGAGGGGAACACTGAAGCTTTCTTT,CSVREGNTEAFF
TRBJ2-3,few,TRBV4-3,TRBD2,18,TGCGCCAGCAGCCGCGGGACTAGCGGGAGGGCCAGTACAGATACGCAGTATTTT,CASSRGTSGRASTDTQYF
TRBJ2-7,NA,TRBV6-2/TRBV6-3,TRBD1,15,TGTGCCAGCAGTTACCCACCGGGACAGTCCTACGAGCAGTACTTC,CASSYPPGQSYEQYF
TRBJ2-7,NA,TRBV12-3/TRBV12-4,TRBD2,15,TGTGCCAGCAGTTTAGAGCGGGGATCGCCCTACGAGCAGTACTTC,CASSLERGSPYEQYF
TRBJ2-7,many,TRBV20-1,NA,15,TGCAGTGCCATGGGTCCTCTAGCGATCACCTACGAGCAGTACTTC,CSAMGPLAITYEQYF
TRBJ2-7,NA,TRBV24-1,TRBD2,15,TGTGCCACCCCTGAGACTAGCGGGGTCCGCTACGAGCAGTACTTC,CATPETSGVRYEQYF
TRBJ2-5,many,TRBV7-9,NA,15,TGTGCCAGCAGCTTAGCGGTCGGCAGCCAAGAGACCCAGTACTTC,CASSLAVGSQETQYF
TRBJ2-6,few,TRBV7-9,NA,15,TGTGCCAGCAGCTTGGCTCAGGGGAGAACCAACGTCCTGACTTTC,CASSLAQGRTNVLTF
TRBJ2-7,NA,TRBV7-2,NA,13,TGTGCCAGCAGCTTGGGGACTCTCTACGAGCAGTACTTC,CASSLGTLYEQYF
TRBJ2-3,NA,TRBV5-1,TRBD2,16,TGCGCCAGCAGCCGTCTAGCGGGGGTTAACACAGATACGCAGTATTTT,CASSRLAGVNTDTQYF
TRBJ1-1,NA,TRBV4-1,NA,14,TGCGCCAGCAGCCAAGATTACAGGAACACTGAAGCTTTCTTT,CASSQDYRNTEAFF
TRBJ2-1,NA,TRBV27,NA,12,TGTGCCAGCAGTCCGCTCGGCCAGGAGCAGTTCTTC,CASSPLGQEQFF
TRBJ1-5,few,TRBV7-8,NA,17,TGTGCCAGCAGCTTAGCGTCGGGGAGCCGGAGCAATCAGCCCCAGCATTTT,CASSLASGSRSNQPQHF
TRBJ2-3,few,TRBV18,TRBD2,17,TGTGCCAGCTCACTTGGACTAGCATCCAGCGAGGGGTCCACGCAGTATTTT,CASSLGLASSEGSTQYF